This T cell receptor (beta chain) was profiled in a study of OX40 agonist ivuxolimab in advanced cancers. Background on the study: In three patients, partial responses were observed, one with hepatocellular carcinoma and two with cutaneous melanoma.

Regarding the study as a whole: CD4+ and CD8+ blood T cells expanded clonally by week 6 at 0.1 to 3.0 mg/kg.

This clone was recorded once. Its antigen is not known. Trimming at V came to 2 bases and at J to 2 bases, leaving 5 bases not matched to a gene. This CDR3 is 16 amino acids long. Germline assignment: CDR1 KGHSH and CDR2 LQKENI. The data were produced by immunoSEQ multiplex PCR, yet TCRdb's version contains in-frame clones alone and is incomplete. The sample includes 50,000 to 70,000 clones, over 80% of them seen just once. Material: CD4+ or CD8+ T cells sorted from blood, obtained in a trial of the OX40 agonist ivuxolimab. The chain combines TRBV18 with TRBJ2-3, with 9 bases aligning to TRBD2. The clonotype originates from an adult with an advanced solid tumor such as melanoma, head and neck, liver or kidney cancer. The CDR3, as DNA: TGTGCCAGCTCACCAAGTCTAGCGGGACTCACAGATACGCAGTATTTT. Its protein is CASSPSLAGLTDTQYF.